This T cell receptor (beta chain) was captured in a study of CD8+ T cells in alopecia areata. CDR1 and CDR2 (germline): SGHRS, YFSETQ. This CDR3 comprises 14 residues. The trim removed 7 bases at V and 3 bases at J, leaving 3 bases unmatched. In each case, RNA was isolated and then reverse transcribed into cDNA as the sequencing template. Sequencing was performed with immunoSEQ multiplex PCR; in TCRdb, only in-frame clones are kept and a portion is missing. The profile covers about 120,000 clones, with under 40% appearing a single time and 2.5% to 3.5% taken by the ten largest. The clonotype was recovered from a human donor with alopecia areata. This chain links TRBV5-1 with TRBJ2-5; TRBD2 matches at 13 bases. Material for sequencing was CD4+ T cells sorted from blood. The CDR3 loop reads CASGGLAGKETQYF. CDR3 sequence (DNA): TGCGCCAGCGGGGGACTAGCGGGGAAAGAGACCCAGTACTTC.